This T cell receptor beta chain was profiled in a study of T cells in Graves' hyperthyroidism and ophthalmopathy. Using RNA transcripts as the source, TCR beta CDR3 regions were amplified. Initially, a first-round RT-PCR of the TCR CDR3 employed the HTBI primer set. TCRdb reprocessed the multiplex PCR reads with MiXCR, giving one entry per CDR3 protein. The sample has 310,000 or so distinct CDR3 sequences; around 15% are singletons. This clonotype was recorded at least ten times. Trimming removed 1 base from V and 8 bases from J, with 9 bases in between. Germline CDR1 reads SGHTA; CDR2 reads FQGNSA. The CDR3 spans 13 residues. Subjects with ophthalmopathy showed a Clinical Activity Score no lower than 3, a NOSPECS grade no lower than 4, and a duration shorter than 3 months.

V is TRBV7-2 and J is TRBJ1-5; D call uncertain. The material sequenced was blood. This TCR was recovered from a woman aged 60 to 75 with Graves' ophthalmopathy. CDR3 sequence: CASSLVREEPQHF. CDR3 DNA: TGTGCCAGCAGCTTAGTTCGGGAAGAGCCCCAGCATTTT.